These 24 T cell receptor beta chains were all obtained from the same sample, sequenced in a study of PD-1 blockade in classical Hodgkin lymphoma. Each of the patients experienced relapse following autologous stem cell transplantation, and their brentuximab vedotin exposure differed. Libraries were prepared by immunoSEQ multiplex PCR; TCRdb keeps only in-frame clonotypes and omits some of them. Altogether approximately 37,000 clones are present, around 78% being singletons, with the ten largest covering around an eighth. The material was peripheral blood mononuclear cells (PBMCs), obtained at baseline. Source of these receptors: a human donor with classical Hodgkin lymphoma.

The chain joins TRBV4-1 to TRBJ2-7; 8 bases fit TRBD1. The V gene's germline CDR1 is MGHRA and CDR2 YSYEKL. The CDR3 sequence is 15 residues long. After removal of 4 bases from V and 2 bases from J, the junction contained 7 bases not matched to a gene. The DNA of the CDR3 is TGCGCCAGCAGCCGATCGACAGGGGAGCCCTACGAGCAGTACTTC. This codes for CASSRSTGEPYEQYF.

The chain joins TRBV5-1 to TRBJ2-7; D unresolved. Trimming shortened V by 4 bases and J by 2 bases, and 7 bases separated the two germline ends. The CDR3 totals 12 residues. From germline, CDR1 is SGHRS and CDR2 YFSETQ. CDR3: CASSEEPYEQYF. The DNA of the CDR3 is TGCGCCAGCAGCGAAGAACCCTACGAGCAGTACTTC.

CDR3 residues: CASSLAGRAYGYTF. The DNA of the CDR3 is TGTGCCAGCAGCTTGGCGGGCAGGGCCTATGGCTACACCTTC. The chain carries TRBV5-4 and TRBJ1-2; D is possibly TRBD1 (5 bases). CDR3 size: 14 residues. Looked up from germline, CDR1 is SGHNT and CDR2 is YYREEE (reference sequence). V was pared by 0 bases and J by 4 bases, with 10 bases between.

The chain has TRBV6-5 and TRBJ1-2; TRBD1 agrees at 7 bases. The germline V gene encodes CDR1 MNHEY and CDR2 SVGAGI. After removal of 5 bases from V and 0 bases from J, the junction contained 0 bases not matched to a gene. The CDR3 is made up of 13 amino acids. CDR3 sequence reads: CASSGTANYGYTF. The CDR3 DNA is TGTGCCAGCAGTGGGACAGCTAACTATGGCTACACCTTC.

The table lists this clone with a few counts. This chain uses TRBV19 with TRBJ2-2; TRBD2 might be the D (7 bases). CDR3 length: 17 amino acids. Trimming left V 3 bases short and J 1 base short, with 15 bases between. Germline V gene sequence: CDR1 LNHDA, CDR2 SQIVND (reference sequence). The CDR3 loop reads CASSIRAGALNTGELFF. CDR3 bases: TGTGCCAGTAGTATCAGGGCGGGGGCCCTGAACACCGGGGAGCTGTTTTTT.

In its sample, this clone was seen a few times. The chain has TRBV9 and TRBJ1-2; 8 bases align to TRBD1. CDR3 size: 17 residues. The ends lost 0 bases at V and 3 bases at J; junction bases unmatched: 10. Germline assignment: CDR1 SGDLS and CDR2 YYNGEE. The CDR3 nucleotides read TGTGCCAGCAGCGTAGCTCAGGGGGCTGAAGATGACTATGGCTACACCTTC. Amino acids: CASSVAQGAEDDYGYTF.

J is TRBJ1-1 and V is TRBV6-5; D not certain. Germline V gene lookup returns CDR1 MNHEY and CDR2 SVGAGI. This CDR3 spans 13 amino acids. V was shortened by 5 bases and J by 1 base, with 8 bases between the two germline ends. The CDR3 DNA is TGTGCCAGCAGTACGGGTCCGAACACTGAAGCTTTCTTT. Its translation is CASSTGPNTEAFF.

J is TRBJ1-6 and V is TRBV6-1; D is unresolved. V lost 4 bases to trimming and J lost 0 bases, with 10 bases between them. The CDR3 is made up of 16 amino acids. CDR1 is MNHNS and CDR2 is SASEGT in the germline V gene. This CDR3 is CASSATTSSYNSPLHF. The CDR3 DNA reads as TGTGCCAGCAGTGCGACAACGAGCTCCTATAATTCACCCCTCCACTTT.

The chain employs TRBV15 and TRBJ1-5, with 8 bases identical to TRBD1. CDR3 length: 14 residues. V shed 5 bases, J shed 9 bases, and the junction held 9 bases outside the gene matches. Germline-derived CDR1 and CDR2 are LNHNV and YYDKDF (reference sequence). CDR3 in amino acids: CATSLVGGTGPQHF. CDR3 in DNA: TGTGCCACCAGCCTCGTGGGAGGGACAGGGCCCCAGCATTTT.

Here the CDR3 reads CASSSAFGGITNTGELFF. The CDR3 bases are TGTGCCAGCAGCTCCGCCTTTGGCGGAATTACGAACACCGGGGAGCTGTTTTTT. The V gene is TRBV7-8, the J gene TRBJ2-2, with D unresolved. The CDR3 has 18 amino acids. Germline V gives CDR1 SGHVS, CDR2 FQNEAQ. Trimming pared 4 bases from V and 0 bases from J, leaving 18 bases between.

The V gene is TRBV7-6, the J gene TRBJ2-7; 9 bases agree with TRBD2. Per the germline V gene, CDR1 is SGHVS and CDR2 is FNYEAQ. With V trimmed by 5 bases and J by 7 bases, 12 bases remained unmatched. The CDR3 contains 15 residues. CDR3 protein: CASSLSGGPSEEQYF. CDR3 coding DNA: TGTGCCAGCAGCCTCAGCGGGGGGCCCTCTGAAGAGCAGTACTTC.

The chain couples TRBV10-3 to TRBJ2-5; TRBD1 matches at 7 bases. CDR3 length equals 13 residues. Germline V gene data show CDR1 as ENHRY and CDR2 as SYGVKD. The V gene end was trimmed by 9 bases and the J gene end by 0 bases; junction bases not matched to a gene: 4. CDR3 in DNA: TGTGCCATGTCAGGACAGGACCAAGAGACCCAGTACTTC. This translates into CAMSGQDQETQYF.

The genes are TRBV6-1 and TRBJ1-1, with TRBD1 matching 8 bases. The CDR3 length is 15 residues. The J segment lost 4 bases and the V segment lost 3 bases, leaving 7 bases of the junction unmatched. CDR1 is MNHNS, CDR2 SASEGT, per germline. CDR3 in amino acids: CASSEADREGTEAFF. CDR3 bases: TGTGCCAGCAGTGAGGCGGACAGGGAGGGCACTGAAGCTTTCTTT.

The chain links TRBV10-2 to TRBJ2-2; D perhaps matches TRBD1 (6 bases). V dropped 8 bases and J dropped 1 base, with 11 bases sitting between them. Germline V gene lookup returns CDR1 WSHSY and CDR2 SAAADI. The CDR3 loop spans 14 amino acids. Here the CDR3 reads CASGGQMNTGELFF. CDR3 nucleotides: TGCGCCAGCGGAGGACAGATGAACACCGGGGAGCTGTTTTTT.

The V call is TRBV12-5, the J call TRBJ1-1; D remains unclear. This CDR3 is 14 amino acids long. From germline, CDR1 is LGHNT and CDR2 FRNRAP. V was clipped by 6 bases and J by 0 bases, with 11 bases between them. This CDR3 is CASGRSPMNTEAFF. Here the CDR3 DNA reads TGTGCTAGTGGCCGATCCCCCATGAACACTGAAGCTTTCTTT.

This clone showed up just once. This rearrangement joins TRBV2 to TRBJ1-5; D perhaps matches TRBD1 (6 bases). Looked up from germline, CDR1 is SNHLY and CDR2 is FYNNEI. The CDR3 extends over 15 amino acids. The germline V and J ends were trimmed by 7 bases and 0 bases, with 13 bases remaining between them. CDR3 sequence: CASTGTTYSNQPQHF. DNA for the CDR3: TGTGCCAGCACCGGGACAACCTATAGCAATCAGCCCCAGCATTTT. Full variable domain (outside the CDR3, taken from reference TRBV2 and TRBJ1-5): EPEVTQTPSHQVTQMGQEVILRCVPISNHLYFYWYRQILGQKVEFLVSFYNNEISEKSEIFDDQFSVERPDGSNFTLKIRSTKLEDSAMYFCASTGTTYSNQPQHFGDGTRLSIL.

Here the CDR3 reads CASSREGEATEAFF. DNA of the CDR3: TGTGCCAGCTCACGTGAGGGGGAAGCGACTGAAGCTTTCTTT. The chain links TRBV18 to TRBJ1-1; TRBD1 is a possible D gene (6 bases). The CDR3 loop spans 14 amino acids. The germline V gene encodes CDR1 KGHSH and CDR2 LQKENI. Between the trimmed V and J ends, which lost 4 bases and 5 bases, there was a span of 14 bases.

The V call is TRBV15, the J call TRBJ2-7; 8 positions match TRBD1. The CDR3 contains 13 residues. Germline assignment: CDR1 LNHNV and CDR2 YYDKDF (reference sequence). Germline trimming cut 3 bases from V and 9 bases from J; bases unmatched to any gene: 7. CDR3 region: CATSSEDRVRQYF. CDR3 coding DNA: TGTGCCACCAGCAGCGAGGACAGGGTACGGCAGTACTTC.

V usage is TRBV5-5 and J usage is TRBJ2-5; 13 bases fit TRBD2. V was clipped by 4 bases and J by 0 bases; unmatched bases: 6. The germline gives CDR1 SGHKS, CDR2 YYEKEE (reference sequence). This CDR3 spans 17 amino acids. This CDR3 is CASSRGTSGVYQETQYF. CDR3 DNA sequence: TGTGCCAGCAGCCGCGGGACTAGCGGGGTGTACCAAGAGACCCAGTACTTC. Full variable domain (missing parts from reference TRBV5-5 and TRBJ2-5): DAGVTQSPTHLIKTRGQQVTLRCSPISGHKSVSWYQQVLGQGPQFIFQYYEKEERGRGNFPDRFSARQFPNYSSELNVNALLLGDSALYLCASSRGTSGVYQETQYFGPGTRLLVL.

This clone was counted once. The V gene is TRBV5-8, the J gene TRBJ2-1; 7 nucleotides line up with TRBD1. The CDR3 sequence is 13 residues long. V was clipped by 4 bases and J by 8 bases; unmatched bases: 6. Germline V gives CDR1 SGHTS, CDR2 YDEGEE. The CDR3 DNA reads TGTGCCAGCAGCCCAAGCGACAGGGATGAGCAGTTCTTC. Protein product: CASSPSDRDEQFF.

The V gene is TRBV27, the J gene TRBJ1-2, with no clear D. The CDR3 is 13 residues long. The V end lost 5 bases, the J end lost 3 bases, and 10 bases lay between the germline ends. From germline, CDR1 is MNHEY and CDR2 SMNVEV (reference sequence). CDR3 sequence reads: CASSPHEDYGYTF. The CDR3 bases are TGTGCCAGCAGTCCTCACGAAGACTATGGCTACACCTTC.

The CDR3 region is CASSLGTGKNSPLHF. DNA for the CDR3: TGTGCCAGCAGCCTGGGGACAGGGAAAAATTCACCCCTCCACTTT. The V call is TRBV5-8, the J call TRBJ1-6, with TRBD1 matching over 9 bases. Germline CDR1 SGHTS, CDR2 YDEGEE. J was trimmed by 7 bases and V by 4 bases; bases with no gene match: 6. CDR3 length: 15 residues.

The CDR3 nucleotides read TGTGCCAGCAGGGTGCCGTACGGAGGGACTGAAGCTTTCTTT. Protein product: CASRVPYGGTEAFF. This sequence joins TRBV5-8 and TRBJ1-1, with D unresolved. The CDR3 has 14 residues. Germline CDR1 and CDR2: SGHTS and YDEGEE. Trimming pared 5 bases from V and 5 bases from J, leaving 16 bases between. Filled out from reference TRBV5-8 and TRBJ1-1, the complete variable domain reads EAGVTQSPTHLIKTRGQQATLRCSPISGHTSVYWYQQALGLGLQFLLWYDEGEERNRGNFPPRFSGRQFPNYSSELNVNALELEDSALYLCASRVPYGGTEAFFGQGTRLTVV.

The chain recombines TRBV5-4 with TRBJ2-5, with 7 bases aligning to TRBD1. V lost 4 bases, J lost 1 base, and 7 bases stayed unmatched. Per the germline V gene, CDR1 is SGHNT and CDR2 is YYREEE (reference sequence). CDR3 length: 15 residues. The CDR3 spells CASSPRQGRQETQYF. The CDR3 coding sequence is TGTGCCAGCAGCCCGCGACAGGGTCGCCAAGAGACCCAGTACTTC.